This T cell receptor beta chain originates from a study of OX40 agonist ivuxolimab in advanced cancers. TCRdb's copy holds only in-frame clones and misses some; the assay was immunoSEQ multiplex PCR. The table has several thousand clones, nearly 70% seen once. Germline V lookup: CDR1 MDHEN, CDR2 SYDVKM. This CDR3 is built from 13 residues. The germline V and J ends were trimmed by 3 bases and 9 bases, with 12 bases remaining between them. The sequence derives from an adult with an advanced solid tumor such as melanoma, head and neck, liver or kidney cancer. The specimen comprised CD4+ or CD8+ T cells sorted from blood, sampled in a trial of the OX40 agonist ivuxolimab. The chain is built from TRBV28 and TRBJ1-5; tentatively, D is TRBD1 (5 bases). CDR3 amino acids: CASSLVGVRPQHF. CDR3 nucleotides: TGTGCCAGCAGTTTGGTGGGGGTAAGGCCCCAGCATTTT.